This T cell receptor beta chain was sequenced in a study of blood T cell repertoires in COVID-19 (dated by TCRdb to 2020 to 2021). About the study as a whole: Samples from collaborators originated in the United States, Italy and Spain and spanned both the acute and convalescent phases of COVID-19. The material from the prospective study consisted of cDNA or gDNA derived from T cells, B-cell-depleted T cells, or PBMCs. Subjects who had been exposed to COVID-19, were actively infected with it, or had recovered from it provided the deeply sampled blood TCRbeta repertoires that made up the dataset. A freely available public database, intended as a resource for researchers studying the immune response to SARS-CoV-2, is where the repertoires were released. The samples were drawn from two sources: the first 160 participants of the ongoing ImmuneRACE study, and 1,000 to 1,500 subjects contributed by 6 global collaborators. Nearly every sample came with metadata listing a de-identified subject ID, COVID-19 status, age in years and sex. HLA class I and class II types, where available, came from metadata supplied by the sample provider rather than from assay-based typing.

The CDR3 runs 14 amino acids, cysteine and phenylalanine included. Only the CDR3 part of the read is kept: 42 bases, read in frame from the first base. According to the germline V gene, CDR1 reads MNHEY and CDR2 reads SVGEGT. Trimming costs V 0 bases and J 6 bases, and their ends lie 12 bases apart. Study-wide conclusions, independent of this receptor: The amount of clinical and demographic metadata varied by source and participant and was provided uncurated.

Participants in the prospective study were aged roughly 18 to 100 years, lived in some 24 United States geographic areas, and enrolled through a virtual design. In the prospective study, cohorts were assigned on the basis of participant-reported clinical history obtained from a screening survey and a study questionnaire. Recovered participants in ImmuneRACE Cohort 3 were defined by two consecutive negative NP/OP PCR tests, clearance by a healthcare professional, or resolution of symptoms. In the prospective study, mobile phlebotomists collected whole blood, serum and a nasopharyngeal or oropharyngeal swab from each participant. Prospective study participants could optionally give additional blood draws and questionnaires over an approximately 2-month period. Prospective study blood samples were shipped either frozen or at room temperature before DNA extraction. TCRbeta CDR3 regions were amplified from genomic DNA using the immunoSEQ Assay, a bias-controlled multiplex PCR. In the paper's pipeline: Within the assay, amplification of reference gene primers was used to estimate how many nucleated cells each sample contained. To quantify the absolute abundance of each unique TCRbeta CDR3 rearrangement, sequence reads were collapsed and filtered. For each sample, productive Simpson clonality was calculated by taking the square root of Simpson's diversity index across productive rearrangements. Imported from immuneACCESS, the table was reduced by TCRdb to in-frame sequences with V and J called. These copies leave out some clones; in studies compared against another copy, an unresolved V gene accounts for under half, and the cause of the remainder is not known. The DNA was the basis for D and trimming; V, J and clone size are from that table. The sample data list a few hundred thousand clones, and over 80% of these were observed just once. The ten largest clones take up 1.2% of the sample.

As for this clone: Its antigen is still unknown. No qualities accompany the bases; no much larger clone lies one base away.

The source of this sequence is a man aged 30-40 years who had recovered from COVID-19. Sequencing was done on a sample of PBMCs or T cells enriched from blood (not recorded which). The rearrangement combines TRBV6-2 or TRBV6-3 with TRBJ2-7, with the D gene not clear enough to name. The DNA is as follows: TGTGCCAGCAGTTACTCCCAGGTACCCTCCGAGCAGTACTTC. This is translated as CASSYSQVPSEQYF.